These T cell receptor beta chains were read from a single sample in a study of early T cells in non-severe SARS-CoV-2 infection. TCRdb called the 5' RACE reads again in MiXCR, with one record for every CDR3 protein. The data show some 64,000 distinct CDR3 sequences, less than 20% seen once. The sequencing here drew on whole blood, taken at baseline. All receptors derive from an adult who was a healthcare worker with PCR-confirmed SARS-CoV-2 infection or an uninfected control (not recorded which). Each CDR3 is given with its conserved first and last residue. D genes are given only for firm matches. The size of a clone is reported for some rows only, either as once, few or many, or as a class for expanded clones.

>few|TRBV7-6|-|TRBJ1-1
TGTGCCAGCAGCTTAGTAGGGGTAATGAACACTGAAGCTTTCTTT
CASSLVGVMNTEAFF
>-|TRBV12-3/TRBV12-4|-|TRBJ2-7
TGTGCCAGCAGTTTATCCGGGCCACCCTACGAGCAGTACTTC
CASSLSGPPYEQYF
>few|TRBV7-2|TRBD1|TRBJ2-7
TGTGCCAGCAGCCACCTTGGGACAGCCGTTCCCGAGCAGTACTTC
CASSHLGTAVPEQYF
>few|TRBV28|TRBD1|TRBJ1-5
TGTGCCAGCAGTCCAAGATTAGGGGGCTATCAGCCCCAGCATTTT
CASSPRLGGYQPQHF
>few|TRBV28|-|TRBJ1-1
TGTGCCAGTATAGACACCGTGAACACTGAAGCTTTCTTT
CASIDTVNTEAFF
>-|TRBV4-1|-|TRBJ1-1
TGCGCCAGCAGCCAAGATGAGGTGGACAGCGAGAACACTGAAGCTATCTTT
CASSQDEVDSENTEAIF
>-|TRBV28|-|TRBJ1-2
TGTGCCAGCAGTTTCGGCGGGGAAAGCTATGGCTACACCTTC
CASSFGGESYGYTF
>-|TRBV19|-|TRBJ2-7
TGTGCCAGTAGTATTTCGGGAGACACCGGGGAGCAGTACTTC
CASSISGDTGEQYF
>few|TRBV7-6|-|TRBJ2-5
TGTGCCAGCAGCTCATTGACAGGCTTCCAAGAGACCCAGTACTTC
CASSSLTGFQETQYF
>-|TRBV3-1|-|TRBJ1-1
TGTGCCAGCAGCATAAGTCAGACACAGTCAGCTTTCTTT
CASSISQTQSAFF
>-|TRBV6-2/TRBV6-3|-|TRBJ2-5
TGTGCCAGCAGTTACGGGCCGGTTCAAGAGACCCAGTACTTC
CASSYGPVQETQYF
>few|TRBV10-2|-|TRBJ1-1
TGCGCCAGCAGTGGAAGATCCATAGTTGGGACTGAAGTTTTCTTT
CASSGRSIVGTEVFF
>few|TRBV7-6|TRBD1|TRBJ1-3
TGTGCCAGCAGCTTAGCAAGGGGGCTCGGAAACACCATATATTTT
CASSLARGLGNTIYF
>-|TRBV11-2|TRBD1|TRBJ2-3
TGTGCCAGCAGCCCCCCGACAGGGAATAAAAGAGATACGCAGTATTTT
CASSPPTGNKRDTQYF
>few|TRBV10-2|TRBD1|TRBJ1-2
TGCGCCAGCAGTTCCCCGGGACAGGGGGCGAAAAGCTACACCTTC
CASSSPGQGAKSYTF
>few|TRBV7-8|-|TRBJ2-7
TGTGCCAGCAGCTTATACGTGGGGGTCCCCTACGAGCAGTACTTC
CASSLYVGVPYEQYF
>-|TRBV10-3|TRBD1|TRBJ2-7
TGTGCCATCAGTCCAAAACAGGGGGCAGGGTACGAGCAGTACTTC
CAISPKQGAGYEQYF
>-|TRBV11-2|TRBD2|TRBJ2-7
TGTGCCAGCAGCTCATCACTAGCGGTTAGCTCCTACGAGCAGTACTTC
CASSSSLAVSSYEQYF
>-|TRBV12-3/TRBV12-4|TRBD1|TRBJ2-2
TGTGCCAGCACCCTGGGACAGGGGGCAACCGGGGAGCTGTTTTTT
CASTLGQGATGELFF
>few|TRBV12-3/TRBV12-4|TRBD1|TRBJ1-5
TGTGCCAGCAGCAAACCGACAGGGAATCAGCCCCAGCATTTT
CASSKPTGNQPQHF
>-|TRBV20-1|TRBD2|TRBJ2-7
TGCAGTGCGTCCGGACTAGCGGGCTACGAGCAGTACTTC
CSASGLAGYEQYF
>few|TRBV6-2/TRBV6-3|-|TRBJ1-1
TGTGCCAGCAGTTACTCGAGTCTCTTCCTGGGGGCTCGGACTGAAGCTTTCTTT
CASSYSSLFLGARTEAFF
>-|TRBV20-1|-|TRBJ1-2
TGCAGTGCTAGAGTCCCCAGACCGTCTTATGGCTACACCTTC
CSARVPRPSYGYTF
>few|TRBV18|-|TRBJ2-1
TGTGCCAGCTCACCCCAAAGCAAAAATGAGCAGTTCTTC
CASSPQSKNEQFF
>-|TRBV20-1|TRBD1|TRBJ1-6
TGCAGTGCTAGAGTGGGGACAGGAGATTCACCCCTCCACTTT
CSARVGTGDSPLHF
>-|TRBV18|TRBD1|TRBJ1-5
TGTGCCAGCTCACCCAGGGGGCAGGATCAGCCCCAGCATTTT
CASSPRGQDQPQHF